Here is one TCR beta chain with its context. Its specificity is not known. Sequencing ends 3 residues short of the CDR3 end; the germline J gene provides the rest. The data belong to a study of T cells in women clearing cervical HPV infection. Background on the study: Blood came at first lesion visit for cases, post-clearance for controls.

General study points: TRBV6-7 relative abundance averaged approximately 0.11% in cases and approximately 0.15% in controls. Cases and controls were distinguished at AUC roughly 0.86 by richness and V genes.

TCRdb's table, derived via immunoSEQ multiplex PCR, lists solely in-frame clones and lacks some. Recorded for this sample: some 39,000 clones. This CDR3 region has 12 residues. The source of this sequence is a woman aged 18 to 75 with a cervical HPV16 infection that either progressed to CIN3+ or cleared (not recorded which). Sequencing was performed on blood buffy coat. This chain links TRBV12-3 or TRBV12-4 with TRBJ1-1; 8 bases align to TRBD1. This CDR3 is CASSTRGREAFF. Partial CDR3 DNA: TGTGCCAGCAGTACCAGGGGGCGCGAA.